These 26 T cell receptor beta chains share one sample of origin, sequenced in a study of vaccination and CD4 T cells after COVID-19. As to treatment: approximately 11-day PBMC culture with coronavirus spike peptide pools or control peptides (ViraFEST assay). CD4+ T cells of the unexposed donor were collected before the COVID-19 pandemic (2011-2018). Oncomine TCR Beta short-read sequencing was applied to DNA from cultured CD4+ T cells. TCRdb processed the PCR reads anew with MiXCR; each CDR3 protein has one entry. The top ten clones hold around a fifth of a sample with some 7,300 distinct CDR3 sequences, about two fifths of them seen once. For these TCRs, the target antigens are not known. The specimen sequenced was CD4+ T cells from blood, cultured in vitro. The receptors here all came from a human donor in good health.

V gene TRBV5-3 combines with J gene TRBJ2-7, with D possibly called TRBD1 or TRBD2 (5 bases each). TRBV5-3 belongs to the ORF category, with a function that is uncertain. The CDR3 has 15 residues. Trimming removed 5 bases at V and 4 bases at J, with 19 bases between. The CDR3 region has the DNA TGTGCCAGAAGTTGGGACGACCCGAGGGGATACGAGCAGTACTTC. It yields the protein CARSWDDPRGYEQYF.

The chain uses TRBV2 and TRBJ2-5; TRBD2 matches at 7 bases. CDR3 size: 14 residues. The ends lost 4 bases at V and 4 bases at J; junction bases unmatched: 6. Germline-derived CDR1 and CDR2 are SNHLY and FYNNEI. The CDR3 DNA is TGTGCCAGCAGTGCGGGGGAGGGACGAGAGACCCAGTACTTC. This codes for CASSAGEGRETQYF.

CDR3 loop: CASSLPSGGFSTDTQYF. DNA for the CDR3: TGTGCCAGCAGTTTACCGAGCGGGGGTTTTAGCACAGATACGCAGTATTTT. The gene calls are TRBV27 and TRBJ2-3; TRBD2 matches at 8 bases. V dropped 2 bases and J dropped 0; count of bases not matched to a gene: 7. Per the germline V gene, CDR1 is MNHEY and CDR2 is SMNVEV (reference sequence). The CDR3 length is 17 residues.

The CDR3 here is CATSVGDTQYF. DNA for the CDR3: TGTGCCACCAGTGTCGGAGATACGCAGTATTTT. The genes are TRBV24-1 and TRBJ2-3; D remains unclear. Germline loops: CDR1 KGHDR, CDR2 SFDVKD. This CDR3 has 11 residues. V lost 5 bases, J lost 5 bases, and 4 bases lay in between.

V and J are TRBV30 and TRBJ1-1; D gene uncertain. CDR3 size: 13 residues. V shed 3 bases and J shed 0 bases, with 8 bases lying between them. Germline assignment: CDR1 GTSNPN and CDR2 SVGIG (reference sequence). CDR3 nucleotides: TGTGCCTGGAGCCAACCGATGAACACTGAAGCTTTCTTT. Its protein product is CAWSQPMNTEAFF.

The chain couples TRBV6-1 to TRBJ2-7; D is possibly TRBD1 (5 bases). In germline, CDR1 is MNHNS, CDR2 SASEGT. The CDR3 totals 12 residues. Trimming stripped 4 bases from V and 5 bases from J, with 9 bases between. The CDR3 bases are TGTGCCAGCAGTGCGCTAGGGGACGAGCAGTACTTC. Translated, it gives CASSALGDEQYF.

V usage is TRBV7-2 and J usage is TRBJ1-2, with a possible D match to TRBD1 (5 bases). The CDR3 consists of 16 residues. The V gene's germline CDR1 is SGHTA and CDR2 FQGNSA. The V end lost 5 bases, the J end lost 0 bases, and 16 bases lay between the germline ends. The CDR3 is CASSRVTGATNYGYTF. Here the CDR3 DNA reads TGTGCCAGCAGCCGAGTAACAGGCGCAACTAACTATGGCTACACCTTC.

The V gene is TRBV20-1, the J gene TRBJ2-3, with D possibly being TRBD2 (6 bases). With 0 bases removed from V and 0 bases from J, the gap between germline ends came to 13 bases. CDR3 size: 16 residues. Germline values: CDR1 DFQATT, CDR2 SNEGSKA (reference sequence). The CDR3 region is CSARDLLASSTDTQYF. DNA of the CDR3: TGCAGTGCTAGAGATCTCCTAGCGAGCAGCACAGATACGCAGTATTTT.

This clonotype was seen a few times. The CDR3 DNA reads TGTGCCATCAGTGCCCTCGCGGACGAGCAGTTCTTC. Encoded protein: CAISALADEQFF. The gene calls are TRBV10-3 and TRBJ2-1; D gene ambiguous. Looked up from germline, CDR1 is ENHRY and CDR2 is SYGVKD. Trimming shortened V by 4 bases and J by 10 bases, and 11 bases separated the two germline ends. CDR3 length equals 12 residues.

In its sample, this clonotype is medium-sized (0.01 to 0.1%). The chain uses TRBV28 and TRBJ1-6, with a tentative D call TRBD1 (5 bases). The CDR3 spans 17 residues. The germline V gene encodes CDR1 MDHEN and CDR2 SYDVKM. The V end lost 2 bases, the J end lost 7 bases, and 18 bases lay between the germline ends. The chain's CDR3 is CASSLKRGPPPNSPLHF. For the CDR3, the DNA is TGTGCCAGCAGTTTAAAACGGGGACCGCCGCCAAATTCACCCCTCCACTTT.

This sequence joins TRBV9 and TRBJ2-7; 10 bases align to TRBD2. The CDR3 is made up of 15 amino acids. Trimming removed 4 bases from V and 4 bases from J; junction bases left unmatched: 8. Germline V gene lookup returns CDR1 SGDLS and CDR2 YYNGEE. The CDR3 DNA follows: TGTGCCAGCAGCCCCCGGACTAGCGGAGCTTACGAGCAGTACTTC. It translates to CASSPRTSGAYEQYF.

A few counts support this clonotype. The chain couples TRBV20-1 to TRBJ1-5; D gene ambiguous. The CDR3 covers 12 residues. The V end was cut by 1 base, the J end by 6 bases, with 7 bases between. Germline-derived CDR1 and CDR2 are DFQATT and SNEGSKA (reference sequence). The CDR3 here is CSARADIQPQHF. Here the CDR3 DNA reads TGCAGTGCTAGAGCTGACATTCAGCCCCAGCATTTT.

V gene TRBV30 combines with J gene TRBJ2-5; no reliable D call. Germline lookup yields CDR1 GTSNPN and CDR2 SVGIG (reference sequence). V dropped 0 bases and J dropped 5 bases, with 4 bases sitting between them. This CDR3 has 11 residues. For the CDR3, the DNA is TGTGCCTGGAGTGTGTATGAGACCCAGTACTTC. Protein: CAWSVYETQYF.

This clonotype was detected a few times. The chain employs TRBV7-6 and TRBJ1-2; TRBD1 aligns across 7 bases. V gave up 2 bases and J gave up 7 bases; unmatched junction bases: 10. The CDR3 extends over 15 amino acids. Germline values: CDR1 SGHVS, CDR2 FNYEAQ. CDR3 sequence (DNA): TGTGCCAGCAGCTTAATCGACGCAGGGGGAAGTGGCTACACCTTC. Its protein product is CASSLIDAGGSGYTF.

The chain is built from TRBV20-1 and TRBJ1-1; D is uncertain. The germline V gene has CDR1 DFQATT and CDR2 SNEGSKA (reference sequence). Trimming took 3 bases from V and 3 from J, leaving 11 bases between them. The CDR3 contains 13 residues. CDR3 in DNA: TGCAGTGCTAGGGTGGTAATGGACACTGAAGCTTTCTTT. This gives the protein CSARVVMDTEAFF.

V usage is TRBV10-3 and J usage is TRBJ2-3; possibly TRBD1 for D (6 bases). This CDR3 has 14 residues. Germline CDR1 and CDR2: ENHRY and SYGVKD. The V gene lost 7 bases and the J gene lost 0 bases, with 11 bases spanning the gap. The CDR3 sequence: CAIMGARSTDTQYF. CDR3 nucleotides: TGTGCCATCATGGGGGCACGAAGCACAGATACGCAGTATTTT.

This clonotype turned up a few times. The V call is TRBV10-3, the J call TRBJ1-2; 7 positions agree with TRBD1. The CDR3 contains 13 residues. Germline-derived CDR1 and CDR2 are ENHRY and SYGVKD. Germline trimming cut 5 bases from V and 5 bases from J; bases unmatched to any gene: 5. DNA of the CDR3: TGTGCCATCAGTCGGGACAGTGATTATGGCTACACCTTC. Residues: CAISRDSDYGYTF.

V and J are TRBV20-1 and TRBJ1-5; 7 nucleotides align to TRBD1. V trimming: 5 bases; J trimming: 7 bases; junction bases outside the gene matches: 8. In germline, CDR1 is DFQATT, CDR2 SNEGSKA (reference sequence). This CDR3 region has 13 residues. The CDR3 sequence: CSALTGNNQPQHF. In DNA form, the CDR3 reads TGCAGTGCTCTGACAGGGAATAACCAGCCCCAGCATTTT.

Here the CDR3 DNA reads TGTGCCAGCAGATTCCGGGACAGGGGGCCAAGGACTGAAGCTTTCTTT. This gives the protein CASRFRDRGPRTEAFF. V and J are TRBV6-1 and TRBJ1-1, with 12 bases identical to TRBD1. Germline CDR1 is MNHNS and CDR2 is SASEGT. The V gene end was trimmed by 6 bases and the J gene end by 5 bases; junction bases not matched to a gene: 10. This CDR3 has 16 amino acids.

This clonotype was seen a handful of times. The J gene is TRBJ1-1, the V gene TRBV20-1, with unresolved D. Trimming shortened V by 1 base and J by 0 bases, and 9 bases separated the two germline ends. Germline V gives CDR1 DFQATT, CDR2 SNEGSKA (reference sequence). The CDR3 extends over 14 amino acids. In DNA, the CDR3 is TGCAGTGCTAGAGTCGGCAGTATGAACACTGAAGCTTTCTTT. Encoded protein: CSARVGSMNTEAFF.

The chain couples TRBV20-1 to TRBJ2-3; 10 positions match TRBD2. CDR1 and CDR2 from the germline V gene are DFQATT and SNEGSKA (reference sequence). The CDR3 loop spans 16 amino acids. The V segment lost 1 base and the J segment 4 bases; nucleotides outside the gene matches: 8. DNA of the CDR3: TGCAGTGCTAGAGTACTCGGACTAGCGGTCGCAGATACGCAGTATTTT. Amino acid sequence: CSARVLGLAVADTQYF.

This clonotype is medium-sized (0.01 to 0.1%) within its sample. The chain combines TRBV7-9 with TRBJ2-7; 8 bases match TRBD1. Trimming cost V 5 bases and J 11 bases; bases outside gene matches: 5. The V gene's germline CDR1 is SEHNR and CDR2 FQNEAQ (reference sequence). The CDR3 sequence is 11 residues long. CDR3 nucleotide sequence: TGTGCCAGCAGCAAAAAACAGGGGGAGTACTTC. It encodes CASSKKQGEYF.

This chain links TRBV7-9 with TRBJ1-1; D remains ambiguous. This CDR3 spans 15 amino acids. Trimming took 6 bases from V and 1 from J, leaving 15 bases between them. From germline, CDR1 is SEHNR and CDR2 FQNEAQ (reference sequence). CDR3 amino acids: CASRRTIKENTEAFF. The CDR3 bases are TGTGCCAGCAGACGAACGATCAAGGAGAACACTGAAGCTTTCTTT.

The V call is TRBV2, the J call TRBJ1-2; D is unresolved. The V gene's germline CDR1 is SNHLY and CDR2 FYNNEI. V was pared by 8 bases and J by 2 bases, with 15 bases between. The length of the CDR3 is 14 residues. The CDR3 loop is CASDRSATNYGYTF. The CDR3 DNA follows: TGTGCCAGCGATCGGTCGGCAACAAACTATGGCTACACCTTC. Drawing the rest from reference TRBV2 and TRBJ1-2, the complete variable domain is EPEVTQTPSHQVTQMGQEVILRCVPISNHLYFYWYRQILGQKVEFLVSFYNNEISEKSEIFDDQFSVERPDGSNFTLKIRSTKLEDSAMYFCASDRSATNYGYTFGSGTRLTVV.

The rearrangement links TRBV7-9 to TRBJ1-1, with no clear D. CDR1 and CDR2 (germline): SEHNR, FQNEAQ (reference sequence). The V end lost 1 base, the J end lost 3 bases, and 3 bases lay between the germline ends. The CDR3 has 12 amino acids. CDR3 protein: CASSLDDTEAFF. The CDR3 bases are TGTGCCAGCAGCTTAGACGACACTGAAGCTTTCTTT.

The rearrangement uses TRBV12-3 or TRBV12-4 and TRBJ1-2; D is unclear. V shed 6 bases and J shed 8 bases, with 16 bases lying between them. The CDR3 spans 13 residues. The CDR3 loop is CASSPTDSGGYTF. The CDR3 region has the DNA TGTGCCAGCAGCCCGACTGACTCTGGAGGCTACACCTTC.